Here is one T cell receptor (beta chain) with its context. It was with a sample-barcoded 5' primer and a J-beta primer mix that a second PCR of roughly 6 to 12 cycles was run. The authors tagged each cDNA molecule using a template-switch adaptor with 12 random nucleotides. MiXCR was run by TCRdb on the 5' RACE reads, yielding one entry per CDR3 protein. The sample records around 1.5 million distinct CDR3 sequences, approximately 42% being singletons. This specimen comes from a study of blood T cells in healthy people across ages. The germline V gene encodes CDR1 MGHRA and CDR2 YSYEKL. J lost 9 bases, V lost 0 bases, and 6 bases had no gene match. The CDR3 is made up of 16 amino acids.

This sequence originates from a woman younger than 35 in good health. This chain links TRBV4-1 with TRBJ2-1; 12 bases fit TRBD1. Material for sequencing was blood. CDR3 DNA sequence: TGCGCCAGCAGCCAAGAGGGGACAGGGGGCTTGAGTGAGCAGTTCTTC. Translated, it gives CASSQEGTGGLSEQFF.